This TCR beta chain was recorded in a study of STAT5B mutations in CD4+ large granular lymphocyte leukemia. General study points: TRBV06-family usage was enriched in top patient clones (8/27) versus controls (2/35). Main leukemic clonotypes were patient-specific, but roughly 25% appeared at low frequency elsewhere.

As regards this clone: The antigen is not known.

The CDR3 loop spans 15 amino acids. Trimming removed 0 bases from V and 7 bases from J, with 10 bases in between. In germline, CDR1 is SGHTA, CDR2 FQGNSA. Controls came from buffy coats of healthy blood donors. The assay was run at survey level. Only in-frame clones appear in the TCRdb table, and some are missing; sequencing was by immunoSEQ multiplex PCR. The repertoire holds over 20,000 clones, 81% seen once, with 0.3% to 0.35% in the top ten. Sequenced sample: CD4+ T cells from blood buffy coats. The chain employs TRBV7-2 and TRBJ1-6; D unresolved. This clonotype originated in a human donor in good health. CDR3 in DNA: TGTGCCAGCAGCTTAGCGTCAGGCACCAATTCACCCCTCCACTTT. Residues: CASSLASGTNSPLHF.